This TCR beta chain was found in a study of long-term antiretroviral therapy in people with HIV (dated by TCRdb to 2022 to 2024). Some background on the complete study: The earliest samples were collected about a decade before the 2015 WHO recommendation for immediate ART, when ART was typically delayed until CD4 counts fell. This retrospective serial study examined whether starting ART and sustained HIV suppression were associated with changes in the composition and diversity of the TRB repertoire in peripheral blood. From a few dozen adults with confirmed HIV infection, the cohort provided under 250 cryopreserved PBMC samples, gathered serially across a mean of around six years (range 1-12). Of the approximately 30 participants with HIV, about a dozen were female. No cross-contamination during QIAcube processing was seen in test extractions of a monoclonal T-cell line run alongside 30 to 35 polyclonal samples.

Paper-wide results and their limitations: Owing to limited PBMC availability, only the TCR beta chain was sequenced, without alpha chain pairing. CDR3 length ranges in HIV repertoires were narrower than in controls, and network structure suggested an antigen-experienced repertoire with only a slight naive shift after ART. The samples were dated from about 2004 to 2017, and the ART regimens that were used may be less effective than current ART regimens. Unsorted PBMC were profiled instead of sorted CD4+ and CD8+ T cells because pre-ART samples had limited cell numbers. No data were available on ART adherence, viral resistance or therapy changes, limiting inferences about post-ART repertoire changes. Expanded TRB clones identified before ART initiation dominated the repertoire at all time points, although this dominance fluctuated and declined in many PLHIV after ART. Starting ART was linked to a significant rise in TRB diversity, yet even after long-term ART the diversity remained significantly lower than in transplant donor controls.

A note on this clone: There is no known antigen for this receptor. The input lacks base qualities; no much larger clone sits a single base away.

Participants were included only if at least one PBMC sample before ART initiation and at least two post-ART samples were available. Every participant with HIV received treatment in the United States of America. Before DNA extraction, cryopreserved samples containing 1-10 million PBMC were thawed and washed. At the time of the earliest PBMC sample for each participant with HIV, ages ranged from about 23 to 60 years. Per participant, PBMC samples came from 1-4 timepoints prior to ART initiation and 2-8 timepoints following ART initiation, for a median of 7 samples. For every participant, serial HIV viral load, CD4+ T-cell count, ART history and demographic data were obtained. Genomic DNA was extracted from unsorted PBMC with a Qiagen kit on a QIAcube, with processing performed in batches of 12 samples. The immunoSEQ hsTCRB v3.0 assay was used at survey level resolution to sequence the TRB variable region. The targeted TRB sequencing depth was about 40,000-50,000 T-cell genomes per sample. An Illumina MiSeq with a v3 150-cycle kit was used to sequence the pooled TRB libraries. In the original analysis: Repertoire analysis was performed in R inside a reproducible Nextflow workflow that covered QC, data transformation and analysis. Custom analyses were implemented in LymphoSeq2, an R package for AIRR-Seq data exploration. After excluding a few samples that yielded fewer than 5000 total TRB sequences, 150 to 200 HIV repertoires remained for analysis. Among the roughly 200 retained HIV repertoires, some 57 were collected before ART initiation and 120 to 140 were collected after ART initiation. Each repertoire was downsampled to 5000 TRB nucleotide sequences, and summary statistics were averaged across 100 downsampling iterations. TRB sequences were retained for analysis only if CDR3 regions of at least seven amino acids were present. Two measures captured diversity: a Shannon entropy-derived clonality score and the Gini coefficient. In the repertoire networks, any two of the top 5000 CDR3 amino acid sequences were connected whenever the two sequences differed by an edit distance of one. GLIPH2 predicted antigen specificity groups and MHC restriction for TRB CDR3 amino acid sequences. To flag known associations with CMV, EBV, HIV or tissue antigens, CDR3 amino acid sequences were compared against VDJdb and McPAS-TCR. Pre-ART, post-ART and control groups were compared with Wilcoxon signed-rank tests and Holm-Bonferroni correction. TCRdb stores this immuneACCESS table with in-frame sequences only. Part of the clones is absent; in the studies checked, under half of the shortfall reflects unresolved V genes, and no reason is known for the rest. D and trimming come from the DNA, and the V and J calls and clone size come from that table. This sample is represented by around 20,000 clones; more than 70% of them were singletons. Roughly a tenth of the sample goes to the ten largest clones.

Sample: unsorted PBMCs, taken 0.5 years before starting antiretroviral therapy. The source of this sequence is a man younger than 35 with HIV.

In nucleotides, the sequence is TGCAGTGCTAGAGATGGGGGACCACAGTACTTC. This codes for CSARDGGPQYF. The chain is made from TRBV20-1 and TRBJ2-4, with a tentative D call of TRBD1 or TRBD2, each matching 5 bases. Trimming removed 0 bases from V and 13 bases from J, leaving 10 bases between the germline ends. Its CDR3 holds 11 amino acids, cysteine through phenylalanine. CDR3 DNA only is kept here, 33 bases in frame from base 1. For CDR1 and CDR2, the germline V gene (reference sequence) lists DFQATT and SNEGSKA.